Reported below is one TCR beta chain. V lost 5 bases and J lost 8; bases outside the gene matches: 8. CDR1 and CDR2 from the germline V gene are SNHLY and FYNNEI. CDR3 length equals 13 residues. CD8+ and CD4+ T cells taken from blood had their TCR beta sequenced. The control group consisted of healthy donors matched for age and sex. Negative isolation yielded the CD8+ and CD4+ T cells, while FACS enriched the TEMRA cells. This entry is derived from a study of CD8 T cells in Susac syndrome. With random hexamers, 0.5 to 1 ug RNA was reverse transcribed. Across 54 Vbeta and 13 Jbeta, immunoSEQ multiplex PCR amplified TCR beta CDR3. TCRdb reanalysed the immunoSEQ multiplex PCR reads using MiXCR and keeps one entry per CDR3 protein. The repertoire holds some 150,000 distinct CDR3 sequences, with approximately 94% as singletons.

The clonotype originates from a human donor in good health. This rearrangement joins TRBV2 to TRBJ1-2, with 7 bases fitting TRBD1. Sequenced material: CD4+ T cells from PBMCs. This CDR3 is CASSRDSSGGYTF. CDR3 DNA sequence: TGTGCCAGCAGTCGGGACAGTTCGGGGGGCTACACCTTC.